A selection of T cell receptor beta chains follows, all from one sample in a study. TCRdb ran MiXCR on the 5' RACE reads and lists one entry per CDR3 protein. The profile covers about 55,000 distinct CDR3 sequences, with about a sixth appearing a single time and approximately 2.5% taken by the ten largest. The specimen was naive CD4+ T cells sorted from blood. The receptor set was obtained from a female donor with breast cancer. CDR3s include the opening cysteine and the closing phenylalanine or tryptophan. A D gene is named only where the DNA matches it firmly. Clone sizes are given selectively: once, few, many, or a class where the clone is expanded.

v_gene,len,abundance,d_gene,j_gene,CDR3aa,CDR3nt
TRBV5-1,14,few,NA,TRBJ2-1,CASSLATLSVEQFF,TGCGCCAGCAGCTTGGCCACGCTCTCAGTTGAGCAGTTCTTC
TRBV6-5,15,NA,TRBD2,TRBJ2-1,CAGSPSSGREYEQFF,TGTGCCGGCAGTCCCTCTAGCGGGAGAGAATATGAGCAGTTCTTC
TRBV29-1,11,few,NA,TRBJ2-5,CSVENQETQYF,TGCAGCGTTGAAAATCAAGAGACCCAGTACTTC
TRBV9,15,few,NA,TRBJ1-2,CASSKPGPSNYGYTF,TGTGCCAGCAGCAAACCGGGCCCATCTAACTATGGCTACACCTTC
TRBV4-2,14,many,NA,TRBJ2-7,CASSQERQDYEQYF,TGTGCCAGCAGCCAAGAAAGACAAGACTACGAGCAGTACTTC
TRBV27,14,NA,NA,TRBJ1-1,CASSPGGLNTEAFF,TGTGCCAGCAGCCCGGGGGGCCTGAACACTGAAGCTTTCTTT
TRBV5-1,15,NA,TRBD2,TRBJ2-2,CASSFTSENTGEPFF,TGCGCCAGCAGCTTTACTAGCGAGAACACCGGGGAGCCGTTTTTT
TRBV18,12,few,TRBD1,TRBJ1-1,CASSSTGEAAFF,TGTGCCAGCTCTTCGACAGGGGAAGCAGCTTTCTTT
TRBV20-1,16,NA,TRBD1,TRBJ1-6,CSARAMNRGGNSPLPF,TGCAGTGCTAGAGCCATGAACAGGGGGGGCAATTCACCCCTCCCCTTT
TRBV5-1,17,NA,NA,TRBJ2-2,CASSLVAQSRNTGELFF,TGCGCCAGCAGCTTGGTTGCCCAATCCAGGAACACCGGGGAGCTGTTTTTT
TRBV20-1,11,few,NA,TRBJ2-5,CSGQAQETQYF,TGCAGTGGTCAGGCCCAAGAGACCCAGTACTTC
TRBV7-9,14,few,NA,TRBJ2-3,CASEERGAADTQYF,TGTGCCAGCGAGGAAAGGGGGGCCGCAGATACGCAGTATTTT
TRBV6-5,15,NA,TRBD2,TRBJ2-7,CASSVARLAGGEQYF,TGTGCCAGCAGTGTAGCTCGACTAGCGGGAGGCGAGCAGTACTTC
TRBV29-1,11,many,NA,TRBJ1-2,CSVSGDFGYTF,TGCAGCGTTTCAGGGGACTTCGGCTACACCTTC
TRBV20-1,16,NA,TRBD2,TRBJ2-3,CSARRTSGSRTDTQYF,TGCAGTGCTCGCCGGACTAGCGGGAGCCGCACAGATACGCAGTATTTT
TRBV5-1,14,few,TRBD1,TRBJ1-2,CASSIGQGVYGYTF,TGCGCCAGCAGCATAGGACAGGGCGTCTATGGCTACACCTTC
TRBV5-1,14,NA,NA,TRBJ2-3,CASSSWTSTDTQYF,TGCGCCAGCAGCTCCTGGACTAGCACAGATACGCAGTATTTT
TRBV10-3,16,NA,NA,TRBJ2-3,CAISESSGQVTDTQYF,TGTGCCATCAGTGAGTCGAGCGGCCAAGTCACAGATACGCAGTATTTT
TRBV5-4,18,NA,TRBD2,TRBJ2-1,CASSFGVQAGGIYNEQFF,TGTGCCAGCAGCTTTGGGGTCCAAGCGGGAGGTATTTACAATGAGCAGTTCTTC
TRBV5-1,15,NA,TRBD1,TRBJ2-1,CASSRQGDSYNEQFF,TGCGCCAGCAGCCGACAGGGTGATTCCTACAATGAGCAGTTCTTC
TRBV12-3/TRBV12-4,15,few,TRBD2,TRBJ2-2,CASSPGLAYTGELFF,TGTGCCAGCAGTCCGGGACTAGCCTACACCGGGGAGCTGTTTTTT
TRBV7-2,14,NA,NA,TRBJ2-4,CASSLGDRLSIQYF,TGTGCCAGCAGCTTAGGAGACAGACTATCGATTCAGTACTTC
TRBV6-1,17,NA,TRBD2,TRBJ2-3,CASSRPTSGGATDTQYF,TGTGCCAGCAGTAGACCTACTAGCGGGGGGGCAACAGATACGCAGTATTTT
TRBV20-1,14,NA,NA,TRBJ2-7,CSARASGNPYEQYF,TGCAGTGCTAGAGCTTCAGGGAACCCCTACGAGCAGTACTTC
TRBV6-2/TRBV6-3,12,NA,NA,TRBJ2-7,CASSYGENSQYF,TGTGCCAGCAGTTACGGGGAAAATTCGCAGTACTTC
TRBV7-2,13,many,NA,TRBJ1-4,CASSFYLSEKLFF,TGTGCCAGCAGCTTTTACCTGTCGGAAAAACTGTTTTTT
TRBV3-1,13,few,NA,TRBJ1-1,CASSQEGHTEAFF,TGTGCCAGCAGCCAAGAGGGGCACACTGAAGCTTTCTTT
TRBV6-6,15,few,NA,TRBJ1-3,CASISAEGGGNTIYF,TGTGCCAGCATATCTGCGGAGGGAGGTGGAAACACCATATATTTT